This paragraph covers one TCR beta chain sequence. As yet, its antigen is unknown. The entry originates in a study of OX40 agonist ivuxolimab in advanced cancers. The overall study: Antecedent anti-PD-1, anti-PD-L1 or anti-CTLA-4 therapy was permissible, with under 50% having received some. Of the patients, three showed partial responses, one with hepatocellular carcinoma and two with cutaneous melanoma.

General observations from the study: The mean number of expanded clones was higher in CD8+ T cells than in CD4+.

TCRdb keeps only in-frame clones here, not all; method: immunoSEQ multiplex PCR. The sample has about 33,000 clones, about 92% seen once. The source of this sequence is an adult with an advanced solid tumor such as melanoma, head and neck, liver or kidney cancer. The sequencing here drew on CD4+ or CD8+ T cells sorted from blood, taken in a trial of the OX40 agonist ivuxolimab.

CDR3 loop: CASSPRGPETQYF. The CDR3 region has the DNA TGTGCCAGCAGTCCTAGGGGGCCCGAGACCCAGTACTTC. The V and J genes are TRBV7-9 and TRBJ2-5; 7 nucleotides line up with TRBD1. Germline V gives CDR1 SEHNR, CDR2 FQNEAQ (reference sequence). The CDR3 runs 13 residues. The ends lost 6 bases at V and 5 bases at J; junction bases unmatched: 6. The variable domain in full, with the rest retrieved from reference TRBV7-9 and TRBJ2-5, is DTGVSQNPRHKITKRGQNVTFRCDPISEHNRLYWYRQTLGQGPEFLTYFQNEAQLEKSRLLSDRFSAERPKGSFSTLEIQRTEQGDSAMYLCASSPRGPETQYFGPGTRLLVL.